The 3 T cell receptor beta chains given below trace back to one sample, sequenced in a study of lymphopenia after photon versus proton radiotherapy. This table comes from immunoSEQ multiplex PCR, and its TCRdb copy is limited to in-frame clones, with some not included. The profile shows about 65,000 clones, over 80% of them singletons. Sequenced here: peripheral blood, sampled from a patient treated with proton-based radiotherapy. The receptors were sampled from a man older than 75 with esophageal cancer.

The chain uses TRBV4-1 and TRBJ1-4, with TRBD1 matching 10 bases. Trimming cost V 4 bases and J 7 bases; bases outside gene matches: 6. In germline, CDR1 is MGHRA, CDR2 YSYEKL. The CDR3 totals 15 residues. CDR3 protein: CASSPLGDRGEKLFF. CDR3 DNA: TGCGCCAGCAGCCCCCTGGGGGACAGGGGTGAAAAACTGTTTTTT.

This sequence joins TRBV2 and TRBJ2-1; D is uncertain. Germline assignment: CDR1 SNHLY and CDR2 FYNNEI. CDR3 length equals 12 residues. Trimming pared 0 bases from V and 10 bases from J, leaving 7 bases between. This CDR3 is CASSEALAEQFF. The CDR3 DNA is TGTGCCAGCAGTGAAGCGCTGGCGGAGCAGTTCTTC.

V usage is TRBV2 and J usage is TRBJ2-5, with 9 positions matching TRBD1. Germline CDR1 is SNHLY and CDR2 is FYNNEI. The trim removed 6 bases at V and 4 bases at J, leaving 0 bases unmatched. This CDR3 contains 12 residues. This CDR3 is CASRDRGETQYF. In nucleotides, the CDR3 is TGTGCCAGCAGGGACAGGGGAGAGACCCAGTACTTC.